The clone carrying this T cell receptor beta chain was seen at least ten times. Its target is not known. This CDR3 is 15 amino acids long. The V segment lost 5 bases and the J segment 4 bases; nucleotides outside the gene matches: 3. The sample originates from a study of T cells in Graves' hyperthyroidism and ophthalmopathy. Uncontrolled infection, other autoimmune disease, pregnancy or lactation disqualified patients from enrolment. Blood was sampled at initial diagnosis of hyperthyroidism, prior to onset of any ophthalmopathy symptoms. RNA transcripts yielded amplified TCR beta CDR3 regions. Initially, a first-round RT-PCR of the TCR CDR3 employed the HTBI primer set. TCRdb re-called the multiplex PCR reads with MiXCR, one entry per CDR3 protein. The sample carries around 280,000 distinct CDR3 sequences, approximately 12% recorded once. Study observations and caveats: In the analysis, a 13 V-J model separated ophthalmopathy from stable hyperthyroidism. In the blood, most expanded thyroid clonotypes above 0.001 appeared as well.

The sample was blood. The chain recombines TRBV12-3 or TRBV12-4 with TRBJ2-5; 14 positions agree with TRBD2. The receptor's source is a woman aged 30 to 39 with Graves' hyperthyroidism that later progressed to Graves' ophthalmopathy. CDR3 bases: TGTGCCAGCAGTCGACTAGCGGGAGGGCCAGAGACCCAGTACTTC. Translating gives CASSRLAGGPETQYF.